The clone carrying this T cell receptor beta chain was found a few times. The entry originates in a study of tumor-infiltrating lymphocytes in oesophageal squamous cell carcinoma. After removal of 6 bases from V and 4 bases from J, the junction contained 5 bases not matched to a gene. The CDR3 consists of 15 residues. CDR1 and CDR2 (germline): MDHEN, SYDVKM. One entry per CDR3 protein results from TCRdb running MiXCR on the PCR reads. The table records fewer than 25,000 distinct CDR3 sequences, roughly 41% of them present only once. This chain links TRBV28 with TRBJ2-6; 8 positions agree with TRBD1. The sequence came from a male donor with esophageal squamous cell carcinoma. Sequencing used esophageal tumor tissue. The CDR3 nucleotides are TGTGCCAGCAGCTCAGGGGGCTCAGGGGCCAACGTCCTGACTTTC. It translates to CASSSGGSGANVLTF.